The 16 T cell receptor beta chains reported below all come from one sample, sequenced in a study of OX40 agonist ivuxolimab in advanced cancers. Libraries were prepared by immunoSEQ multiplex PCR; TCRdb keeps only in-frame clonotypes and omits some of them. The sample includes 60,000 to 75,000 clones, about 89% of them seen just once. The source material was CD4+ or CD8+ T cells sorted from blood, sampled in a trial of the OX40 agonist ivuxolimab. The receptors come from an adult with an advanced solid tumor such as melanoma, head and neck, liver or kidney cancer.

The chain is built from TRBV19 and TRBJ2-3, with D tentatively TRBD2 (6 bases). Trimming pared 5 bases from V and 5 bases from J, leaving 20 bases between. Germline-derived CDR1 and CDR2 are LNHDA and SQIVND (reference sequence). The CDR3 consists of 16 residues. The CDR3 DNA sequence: TGTGCCAGTAGTCCCACAGGTGCGGGAAGGGGAGATACGCAGTATTTT. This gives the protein CASSPTGAGRGDTQYF.

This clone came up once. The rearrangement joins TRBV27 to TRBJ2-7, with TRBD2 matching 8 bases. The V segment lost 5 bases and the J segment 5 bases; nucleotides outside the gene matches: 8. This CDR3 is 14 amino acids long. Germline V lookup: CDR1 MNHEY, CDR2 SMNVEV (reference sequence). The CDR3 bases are TGTGCCAGCAGTCGGAGCGGGAGCGTCAACGAGCAGTACTTC. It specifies CASSRSGSVNEQYF.

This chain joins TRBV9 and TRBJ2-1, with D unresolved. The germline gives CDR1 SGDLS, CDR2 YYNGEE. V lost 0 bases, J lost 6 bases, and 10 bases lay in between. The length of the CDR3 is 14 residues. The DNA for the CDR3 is TGTGCCAGCAGCGTAGAAGGGAATCGCAATGAGCAGTTCTTC. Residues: CASSVEGNRNEQFF.

CDR3: CASRPRGAIETQYF. Here the CDR3 DNA reads TGTGCCAGCCGACCCAGGGGGGCGATCGAGACCCAGTACTTC. This chain joins TRBV7-8 and TRBJ2-5, with D maybe TRBD1 (7 bases). The germline CDR1 and CDR2 sequences are SGHVS and FQNEAQ. The V end was cut by 8 bases, the J end by 5 bases, with 18 bases between. The CDR3 sequence is 14 residues long.

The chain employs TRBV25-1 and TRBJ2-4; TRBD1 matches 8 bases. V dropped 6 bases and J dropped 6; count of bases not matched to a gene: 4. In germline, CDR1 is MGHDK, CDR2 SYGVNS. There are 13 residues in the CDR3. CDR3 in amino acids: CASRGQGLNIQYF. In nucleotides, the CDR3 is TGTGCCAGCAGAGGACAGGGCTTAAACATTCAGTACTTC. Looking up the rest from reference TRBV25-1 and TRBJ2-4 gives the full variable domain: EADIYQTPRYLVIGTGKKITLECSQTMGHDKMYWYQQDPGMELHLIHYSYGVNSTEKGDLSSESTVSRIRTEHFPLTLESARPSHTSQYLCASRGQGLNIQYFGAGTRLSVL.

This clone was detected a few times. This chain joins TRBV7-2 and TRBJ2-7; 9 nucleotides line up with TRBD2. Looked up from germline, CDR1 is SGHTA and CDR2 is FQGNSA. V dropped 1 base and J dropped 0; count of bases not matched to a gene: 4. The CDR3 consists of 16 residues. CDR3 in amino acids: CASSLGASGISYEQYF. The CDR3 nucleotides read TGTGCCAGCAGCTTAGGGGCTAGCGGGATCTCCTACGAGCAGTACTTC. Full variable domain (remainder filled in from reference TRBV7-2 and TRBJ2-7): GAGVSQSPSNKVTEKGKDVELRCDPISGHTALYWYRQSLGQGLEFLIYFQGNSAPDKSGLPSDRFSAERTGGSVSTLTIQRTQQEDSAVYLCASSLGASGISYEQYFGPGTRLTVT.

CDR3 DNA sequence: TGTGCCAGCAGCTTTCGGCAGGGGACCGGTGGGGCTAATGAAAAACTGTTTTTT. It is translated as CASSFRQGTGGANEKLFF. The genes are TRBV7-9 and TRBJ1-4, with a possible D match to TRBD1 (6 bases). Trimming removed 3 bases at V and 3 bases at J, with 20 bases between. Germline V gene sequence: CDR1 SEHNR, CDR2 FQNEAQ (reference sequence). The CDR3 runs 18 residues.

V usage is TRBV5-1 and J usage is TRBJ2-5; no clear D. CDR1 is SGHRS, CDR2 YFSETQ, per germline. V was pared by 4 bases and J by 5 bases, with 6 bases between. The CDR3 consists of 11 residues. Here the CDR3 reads CASSHEETQYF. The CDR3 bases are TGCGCCAGCAGCCATGAGGAGACCCAGTACTTC.

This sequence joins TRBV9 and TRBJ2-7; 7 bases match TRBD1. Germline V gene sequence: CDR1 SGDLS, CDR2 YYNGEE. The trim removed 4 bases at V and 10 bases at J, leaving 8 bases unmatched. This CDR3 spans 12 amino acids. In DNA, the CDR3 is TGTGCCAGCAGCCCCCGACAGGGCAGCCAGTACTTC. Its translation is CASSPRQGSQYF. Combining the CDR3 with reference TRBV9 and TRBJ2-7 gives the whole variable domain DSGVTQTPKHLITATGQRVTLRCSPRSGDLSVYWYQQSLDQGLQFLIQYYNGEERAKGNILERFSAQQFPDLHSELNLSSLELGDSALYFCASSPRQGSQYFGPGTRLTVT.

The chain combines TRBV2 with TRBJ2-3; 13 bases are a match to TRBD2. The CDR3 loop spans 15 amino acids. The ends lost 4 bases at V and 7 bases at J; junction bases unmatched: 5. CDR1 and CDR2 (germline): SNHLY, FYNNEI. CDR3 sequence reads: CASSGTSGSAYTQYF. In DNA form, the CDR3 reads TGTGCCAGCAGTGGGACTAGCGGGAGTGCGTATACGCAGTATTTT. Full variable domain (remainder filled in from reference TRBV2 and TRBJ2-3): EPEVTQTPSHQVTQMGQEVILRCVPISNHLYFYWYRQILGQKVEFLVSFYNNEISEKSEIFDDQFSVERPDGSNFTLKIRSTKLEDSAMYFCASSGTSGSAYTQYFGPGTRLTVL.

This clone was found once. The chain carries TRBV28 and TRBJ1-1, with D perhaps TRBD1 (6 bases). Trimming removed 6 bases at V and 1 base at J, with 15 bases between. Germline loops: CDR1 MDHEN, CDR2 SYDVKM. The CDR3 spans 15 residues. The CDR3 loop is CASSQITGTNTEAFF. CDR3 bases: TGTGCCAGCAGCCAAATAACAGGGACGAACACTGAAGCTTTCTTT.

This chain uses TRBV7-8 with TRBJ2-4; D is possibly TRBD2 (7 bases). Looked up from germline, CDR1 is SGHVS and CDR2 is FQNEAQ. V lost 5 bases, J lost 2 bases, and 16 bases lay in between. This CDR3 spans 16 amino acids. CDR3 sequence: CASSPTWGGSKNIQYF. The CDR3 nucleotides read TGTGCCAGCAGCCCCACTTGGGGGGGCTCCAAAAACATTCAGTACTTC.

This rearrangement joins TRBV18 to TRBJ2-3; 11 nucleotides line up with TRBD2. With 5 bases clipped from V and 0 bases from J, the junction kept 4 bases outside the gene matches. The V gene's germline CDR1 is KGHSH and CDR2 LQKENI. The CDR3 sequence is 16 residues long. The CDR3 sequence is CASSFRTSGSTDTQYF. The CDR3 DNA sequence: TGTGCCAGCTCATTCCGGACTAGCGGGAGCACAGATACGCAGTATTTT.

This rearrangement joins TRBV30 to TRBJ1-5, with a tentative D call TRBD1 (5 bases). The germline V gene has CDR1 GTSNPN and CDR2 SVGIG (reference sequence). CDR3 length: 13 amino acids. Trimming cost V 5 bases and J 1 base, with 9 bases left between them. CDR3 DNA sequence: TGTGCCTGGTCGCAGGGCAGCAATCAGCCCCAGCATTTT. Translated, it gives CAWSQGSNQPQHF.

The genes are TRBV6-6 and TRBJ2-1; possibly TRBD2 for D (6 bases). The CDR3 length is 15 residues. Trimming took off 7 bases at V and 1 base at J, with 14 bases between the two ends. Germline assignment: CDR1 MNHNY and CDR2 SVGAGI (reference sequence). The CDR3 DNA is TGTGCCAGCATCAAGGAGGGCCTATCCTACAATGAGCAGTTCTTC. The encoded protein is CASIKEGLSYNEQFF.

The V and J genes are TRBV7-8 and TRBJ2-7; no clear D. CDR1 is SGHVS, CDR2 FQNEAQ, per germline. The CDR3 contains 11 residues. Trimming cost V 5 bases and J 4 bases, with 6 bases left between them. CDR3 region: CASSLIYEQYF. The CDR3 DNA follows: TGTGCCAGCAGCCTAATTTACGAGCAGTACTTC. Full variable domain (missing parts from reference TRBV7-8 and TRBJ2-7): GAGVSQSPRYKVAKRGQDVALRCDPISGHVSLFWYQQALGQGPEFLTYFQNEAQLDKSGLPSDRFFAERPEGSVSTLKIQRTQQEDSAVYLCASSLIYEQYFGPGTRLTVT.